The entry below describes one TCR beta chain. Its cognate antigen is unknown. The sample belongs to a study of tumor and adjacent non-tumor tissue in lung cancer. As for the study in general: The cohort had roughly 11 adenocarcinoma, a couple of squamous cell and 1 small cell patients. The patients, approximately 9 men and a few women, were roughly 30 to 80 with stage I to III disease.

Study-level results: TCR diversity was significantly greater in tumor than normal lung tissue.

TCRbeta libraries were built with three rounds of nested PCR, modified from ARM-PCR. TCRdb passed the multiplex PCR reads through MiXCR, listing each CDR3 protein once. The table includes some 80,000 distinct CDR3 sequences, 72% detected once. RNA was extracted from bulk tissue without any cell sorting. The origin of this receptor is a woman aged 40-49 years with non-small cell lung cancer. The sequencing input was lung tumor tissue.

CDR3 residues: CASSSSAGGQETQYF. The CDR3 DNA reads as TGCGCCAGCAGCTCCTCAGCGGGGGGGCAAGAGACCCAGTACTTC. The J gene is TRBJ2-5, the V gene TRBV5-1, with 10 positions matching TRBD2. Germline lookup yields CDR1 SGHRS and CDR2 YFSETQ. J gave up 2 bases and V 3 bases, and 4 bases lay outside the gene matches. The CDR3 contains 15 residues. Combining the CDR3 with reference TRBV5-1 and TRBJ2-5 gives the whole variable domain KAGVTQTPRYLIKTRGQQVTLSCSPISGHRSVSWYQQTPGQGLQFLFEYFSETQRNKGNFPGRFSGRQFSNSRSEMNVSTLELGDSALYLCASSSSAGGQETQYFGPGTRLLVL.